The clone carrying this TCR beta chain was detected only a few times. The germline CDR1 and CDR2 sequences are SGHKS and YYEKEE (reference sequence). The V gene lost 5 bases and the J gene lost 10 bases, with 13 bases spanning the gap. The CDR3 has 12 amino acids. This sample is part of a study of cytomegalovirus exposure and HLA in healthy donors. The PCR was carried out with 60 Vbeta primers and 13 Jbeta primers. Generated by immunoSEQ multiplex PCR, the TCRdb table keeps only in-frame clones and is missing some. The sample lists about 200,000 clones, more than 9.5% occurring once. J is TRBJ1-3 and V is TRBV5-5; no reliable D call. The clonotype was recovered from a man aged 45 to 65 in good health and CMV-seropositive. The sample was PBMCs. CDR3 in DNA: TGTGCCAGCAGATCCCCAAGGGAGACCATATATTTT. It translates to CASRSPRETIYF. The entire variable domain, with the rest obtained from reference TRBV5-5 and TRBJ1-3, is as follows: DAGVTQSPTHLIKTRGQQVTLRCSPISGHKSVSWYQQVLGQGPQFIFQYYEKEERGRGNFPDRFSARQFPNYSSELNVNALLLGDSALYLCASRSPRETIYFGEGSWLTVV.